What follows are 27 T cell receptor beta chains derived from one specimen sequenced in a study of T cell repertoires in cytomegalovirus infection. MiXCR, applied by TCRdb to the reads, yields one record per CDR3 protein. The sample contains 400,000 to 550,000 distinct CDR3 sequences, roughly 10% of which appear only once. The sample was PBMCs. Receptors originate from a human donor in good health (CMV status not recorded). Some clones in this sample may be carry-over from other donors' samples.

Comments on this clonotype: One end of the junction does not line up with germline, which may come from a read error. V is TRBV20-1 and J is TRBJ2-7; TRBD2 matches 13 bases. The CDR3 sequence is 16 residues long. Looked up from germline, CDR1 is DFQATT and CDR2 is SNEGSKA (reference sequence). The CDR3 region is CSARAGTSGASYEQYF. DNA of the CDR3: TGCAGTGCCAGAGCCGGGACTAGCGGGGCCTCCTACGAGCAGTACTTC.

The sample holds many counts of this clonotype. The V gene is TRBV4-2, the J gene TRBJ2-7; D gene ambiguous. The CDR3 contains 13 residues. V lost 4 bases to trimming and J lost 1 base, with 8 bases between them. Germline CDR1 LGHNA, CDR2 YNFKEQ. The CDR3 DNA reads as TGTGCCAGCAGCCCTACCCCTTCCTACGAGCAGTACTTC. This sequence encodes CASSPTPSYEQYF.

The chain carries TRBV10-2 and TRBJ2-7; TRBD2 might be the D (5 bases). Trimming left V 2 bases short and J 4 bases short, with 9 bases between. CDR3 size: 13 residues. Germline-derived CDR1 and CDR2 are WSHSY and SAAADI. CDR3 in amino acids: CASSEQRRYEQYF. Here the CDR3 DNA reads TGCGCCAGCAGTGAGCAGCGGCGTTACGAGCAGTACTTC.

The chain is built from TRBV5-5 and TRBJ2-1; D might be TRBD2 (6 bases). The V and J ends lost 3 bases and 1 base respectively, with 14 bases between them. Germline-derived CDR1 and CDR2 are SGHKS and YYEKEE (reference sequence). The CDR3 totals 16 residues. The CDR3 spells CASSSQVAASYNEQFF. In nucleotides, the CDR3 is TGTGCCAGCAGCTCCCAGGTAGCGGCTTCCTACAATGAGCAGTTCTTC.

V usage is TRBV6-1 and J usage is TRBJ2-2; 8 bases line up with TRBD2. J was trimmed by 6 bases and V by 2 bases; bases with no gene match: 11. The CDR3 totals 17 residues. Germline CDR1 MNHNS, CDR2 SASEGT. CDR3 sequence: CASSEFGLASIPGELFF. CDR3 in DNA: TGTGCCAGCAGTGAATTTGGACTAGCTAGTATCCCCGGGGAGCTGTTTTTT.

The chain joins TRBV30 to TRBJ2-3, with TRBD1 matching over 8 bases. The junction had 13 bases not matched to a gene; V was cut back by 5 bases and J by 3 bases. This CDR3 contains 16 residues. Germline assignment: CDR1 GTSNPN and CDR2 SVGIG (reference sequence). CDR3 loop: CAWGKGGQGETDTQYF. The CDR3 bases are TGTGCCTGGGGCAAGGGCGGACAGGGTGAAACAGATACGCAGTATTTT. The full variable domain, rest sourced from reference TRBV30 and TRBJ2-3, is SQTIHQWPATLVQPVGSPLSLECTVEGTSNPNLYWYRQAAGRGLQLLFYSVGIGQISSEVPQNLSASRPQDRQFILSSKKLLLSDSGFYLCAWGKGGQGETDTQYFGPGTRLTVL.

This clonotype has a count of ten or more. This chain joins TRBV7-9 and TRBJ2-1; 10 bases agree with TRBD2. The germline CDR1 and CDR2 sequences are SEHNR and FQNEAQ (reference sequence). The J segment lost 3 bases and the V segment lost 5 bases, leaving 7 bases of the junction unmatched. The CDR3 length is 16 residues. Here the CDR3 DNA reads TGTGCCAGCAGCCCCCCGGGACTAGCGAGCTACAATGAGCAGTTCTTC. It specifies CASSPPGLASYNEQFF.

On this clonotype: A much larger clonotype is one base distant, so this may be a read error. V and J are TRBV20-1 and TRBJ2-5, with D perhaps matching TRBD1 (7 bases). Germline lookup yields CDR1 DFQATT and CDR2 SNEGSKA (reference sequence). The CDR3 totals 14 residues. The CDR3 spells CSARRGTAIEIQYF. DNA of the CDR3: TGCAGTGCTAGACGCGGGACAGCCATCGAGATCCAGTACTTC.

There are many counts of this clonotype. The chain links TRBV28 to TRBJ2-6; D unclear. Germline V lookup: CDR1 MDHEN, CDR2 SYDVKM. This CDR3 region has 22 residues. V dropped 2 bases and J dropped 1 base, with 27 bases sitting between them. The CDR3 spells CASSLEVSAGLALPSGANVLTF. CDR3 DNA: TGTGCCAGCAGTTTAGAGGTATCGGCAGGCTTGGCCCTCCCATCTGGGGCCAACGTCCTGACTTTC.

This clonotype came up a few times. The rearrangement uses TRBV19 and TRBJ2-2; D perhaps matches TRBD2 (6 bases). Deletions cut 3 bases from V and 5 bases from J, with 13 bases between. Germline assignment: CDR1 LNHDA and CDR2 SQIVND (reference sequence). This CDR3 comprises 15 residues. CDR3 region: CASSISGGPTGELFF. CDR3 in DNA: TGTGCCAGTAGTATTTCCGGGGGACCAACCGGGGAGCTGTTTTTT.

In this sample, this clonotype turned up once. The CDR3, as DNA: TGTGCCAGCAGCTCCGGGACAAACGATGAAAAACTGTTTTTT. Translating gives CASSSGTNDEKLFF. V is TRBV5-5 and J is TRBJ1-4; tentative D call: TRBD1 (6 bases). V dropped 3 bases and J dropped 6 bases, with 12 bases sitting between them. Germline values: CDR1 SGHKS, CDR2 YYEKEE (reference sequence). This CDR3 has 14 residues.

Notes on this clonotype: Relative to the germline gene, one junction end is altered; a read error may explain this. J is TRBJ2-7 and V is TRBV18; TRBD1 matches 8 bases. This CDR3 is 17 amino acids long. Germline loops: CDR1 KGHSH, CDR2 LQKENI. The CDR3 DNA reads TGTGCCAGCGCACCCCGAAGGGGACAGGACGCGGACTACGAGCAGTACTTC. Encoded protein: CASAPRRGQDADYEQYF.

This clonotype was counted ten times or more. The chain carries TRBV28 and TRBJ1-5, with TRBD1 matching over 11 bases. Germline V CDR1 and CDR2: MDHEN, SYDVKM. The trim removed 8 bases at V and 5 bases at J, leaving 11 bases unmatched. The CDR3 extends over 16 amino acids. The CDR3 reads CASDYGTGGGDQPQHF. CDR3 nucleotides: TGTGCCAGCGACTATGGGACAGGGGGTGGGGATCAGCCCCAGCATTTT.

This clonotype was seen repeatedly, ten times or more. The chain links TRBV12-3 or TRBV12-4 to TRBJ1-5; TRBD1 might be the D (5 bases). Trimming removed 11 bases at V and 8 bases at J, with 13 bases between. The CDR3 runs to 11 residues. The CDR3 protein is CAVGGMEPQHF. The DNA of the CDR3 is TGTGCCGTGGGGGGAATGGAGCCCCAGCATTTT.

This chain uses TRBV19 with TRBJ1-1; no definite D call. Trimming removed 5 bases from V and 7 bases from J, with 11 bases in between. The CDR3 has 12 residues. CDR1 is LNHDA and CDR2 is SQIVND in the germline V gene (reference sequence). CDR3 nucleotide sequence: TGTGCCAGTAGTTTCCGAGCGGATGAAGCTTTCTTT. Its translation: CASSFRADEAFF.

This clonotype was picked up many times. V usage is TRBV6-1 and J usage is TRBJ2-3; 7 bases fit TRBD1. The CDR3 is 15 amino acids. V lost 3 bases to trimming and J lost 3 bases; unmatched junction nucleotides: 6. In germline, CDR1 is MNHNS, CDR2 SASEGT. CDR3 in amino acids: CASSDRQGVTDTQYF. For the CDR3, the DNA is TGTGCCAGCAGTGACAGACAGGGTGTGACAGATACGCAGTATTTT.

The chain employs TRBV20-1 and TRBJ2-5; D not certain. Trimming took off 6 bases at V and 5 bases at J, with 10 bases between the two ends. The CDR3 is made up of 11 amino acids. Per the germline V gene, CDR1 is DFQATT and CDR2 is SNEGSKA (reference sequence). CDR3 sequence reads: CSARYRETQYF. CDR3 DNA: TGCAGTGCCCGCTACCGGGAGACCCAGTACTTC.

This clonotype was seen a few times. The chain employs TRBV30 and TRBJ2-1; maybe TRBD2 (5 bases). The CDR3 has 11 amino acids. The germline gives CDR1 GTSNPN, CDR2 SVGIG (reference sequence). With 1 base removed from V and 8 bases from J, the gap between germline ends came to 6 bases. The CDR3 DNA reads as TGTGCCTGGAGTGCTAGCCATGAGCAGTTCTTC. Translating gives CAWSASHEQFF.

This clonotype has only a few counts. The rearrangement joins TRBV7-3 to TRBJ2-1; 10 nucleotides match TRBD2. V lost 4 bases, J lost 4 bases, and 4 bases stayed unmatched. CDR3 size: 15 residues. Germline V gene sequence: CDR1 SGHTA, CDR2 FQGTGA. In DNA, the CDR3 is TGTGCCAGCAGCTACCTAGCGGGAGAGTACAATGAGCAGTTCTTC. It yields the protein CASSYLAGEYNEQFF. The whole variable domain, filled in from reference TRBV7-3 and TRBJ2-1, reads GAGVSQTPSNKVTEKGKYVELRCDPISGHTALYWYRQSLGQGPEFLIYFQGTGAADDSGLPNDRFFAVRPEGSVSTLKIQRTERGDSAVYLCASSYLAGEYNEQFFGPGTRLTVL.

The rearrangement uses TRBV19 and TRBJ1-1, with TRBD1 identical over 7 bases. The CDR3 totals 14 residues. J gave up 5 bases and V 3 bases, and 6 bases lay outside the gene matches. From germline, CDR1 is LNHDA and CDR2 SQIVND (reference sequence). Here the CDR3 DNA reads TGTGCCAGTAGTATCCTAGGGGGCGGGACTGAAGCTTTCTTT. Amino acid sequence: CASSILGGGTEAFF.

This rearrangement joins TRBV28 to TRBJ1-3, with D maybe TRBD1 (6 bases). Germline CDR1 reads MDHEN; CDR2 reads SYDVKM. The CDR3 has 17 residues. V was clipped by 6 bases and J by 4 bases, with 22 bases between them. The CDR3, as DNA: TGTGCCAGCAGGCCACCCCTGGGGACACCGGGGGGAAACACCATATATTTT. As protein: CASRPPLGTPGGNTIYF.

This clonotype was seen ten or more times. The chain carries TRBV12-3 or TRBV12-4 and TRBJ2-1, with D unclear. V lost 5 bases, J lost 4 bases, and 12 bases lay in between. The CDR3 has 14 residues. In nucleotides, the CDR3 is TGTGCCAGCAGTCAAACCAGAATTTACAATGAGCAGTTCTTC. Amino acids: CASSQTRIYNEQFF.

In this sample, this clonotype turned up many times. The chain's CDR3 is CASSPSYTGSYEQYF. CDR3 DNA sequence: TGTGCCAGCAGCCCCTCCTACACCGGCTCCTACGAGCAGTACTTC. The chain employs TRBV12-3 or TRBV12-4 and TRBJ2-7; D call uncertain. The CDR3 runs 15 residues. V was trimmed by 6 bases and J by 0 bases, leaving 15 bases between them.

The chain carries TRBV3-1 and TRBJ1-1; perhaps TRBD1 as D (6 bases). The CDR3 is 16 amino acids. The germline CDR1 and CDR2 sequences are LGHDT and YNNKEL (reference sequence). Trimming pared 0 bases from V and 5 bases from J, leaving 16 bases between. This CDR3 is CASSQDGGGARTEAFF. The CDR3 nucleotides read TGTGCCAGCAGCCAAGACGGGGGGGGGGCAAGGACTGAAGCTTTCTTT.

This clonotype was seen at least ten times. This chain uses TRBV12-3 or TRBV12-4 with TRBJ1-5; possibly TRBD1 for D (5 bases). This CDR3 region has 13 residues. V gave up 3 bases and J gave up 11 bases, with 14 bases separating them. CDR3: CASSLGLGGAQHF. The CDR3 region has the DNA TGTGCCAGCAGTTTGGGCCTGGGGGGAGCCCAGCATTTT.

The rearrangement uses TRBV9 and TRBJ2-3; 8 nucleotides agree with TRBD2. J lost 6 bases, V lost 0 bases, and 9 bases had no gene match. This CDR3 spans 16 amino acids. Per germline, CDR1 SGDLS and CDR2 YYNGEE. The CDR3 DNA is TGTGCCAGCAGCGTAGCGGTTAGCGGGGTAACGGATACGCAGTATTTT. This gives the protein CASSVAVSGVTDTQYF.

This clonotype has just a few counts. The gene calls are TRBV20-1 and TRBJ1-1, with unresolved D. The V and J ends lost 6 bases and 2 bases respectively, with 13 bases between them. Per the germline V gene, CDR1 is DFQATT and CDR2 is SNEGSKA (reference sequence). This CDR3 is 13 amino acids long. The CDR3 bases are TGCAGTGCATATATGACCAGAAACACTGAAGCTTTCTTT. Amino acids: CSAYMTRNTEAFF.